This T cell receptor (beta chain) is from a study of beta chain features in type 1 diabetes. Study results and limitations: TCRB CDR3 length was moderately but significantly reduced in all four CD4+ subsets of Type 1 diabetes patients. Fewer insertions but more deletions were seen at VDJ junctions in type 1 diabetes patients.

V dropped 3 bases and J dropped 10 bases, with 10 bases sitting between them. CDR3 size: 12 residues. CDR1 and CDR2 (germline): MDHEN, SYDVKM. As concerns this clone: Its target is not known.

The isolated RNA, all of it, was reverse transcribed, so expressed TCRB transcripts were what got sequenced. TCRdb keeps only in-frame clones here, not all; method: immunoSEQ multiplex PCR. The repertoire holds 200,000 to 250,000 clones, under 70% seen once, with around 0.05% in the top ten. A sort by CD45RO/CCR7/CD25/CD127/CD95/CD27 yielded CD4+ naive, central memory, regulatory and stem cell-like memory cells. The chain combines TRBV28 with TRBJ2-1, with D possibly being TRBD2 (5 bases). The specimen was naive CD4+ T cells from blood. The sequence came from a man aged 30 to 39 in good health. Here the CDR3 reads CASSLDFREQFF. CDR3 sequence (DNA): TGTGCCAGCAGTTTGGACTTCCGCGAGCAGTTCTTC.